Presented here are 10 T cell receptor beta chains from one specimen sequenced in a study of blood T cells in healthy people across ages. A second PCR of about 6 to 12 cycles used a sample-barcoded 5' primer and a J-beta primer mix. TCRdb reanalysed the 5' RACE reads using MiXCR and keeps one entry per CDR3 protein. The data hold 1.5 million to 2 million distinct CDR3 sequences, with about 35% observed a single time. The material sequenced was blood. The receptors shown here come from a woman between 25 and 40 years old in good health.

This sequence joins TRBV27 and TRBJ1-1; 7 bases agree with TRBD1. The CDR3 has 15 amino acids. The germline gives CDR1 MNHEY, CDR2 SMNVEV (reference sequence). V trimming: 5 bases; J trimming: 2 bases; junction bases outside the gene matches: 8. CDR3 nucleotides: TGTGCCAGCAGTATGGGCCGGACAGGCAACACTGAAGCTTTCTTT. This encodes CASSMGRTGNTEAFF.

V and J are TRBV10-2 and TRBJ2-7; TRBD2 aligns across 10 bases. This CDR3 is 14 amino acids long. Germline trimming cut 11 bases from V and 7 bases from J; bases unmatched to any gene: 14. Germline-derived CDR1 and CDR2 are WSHSY and SAAADI. CDR3 region: CACLNSGRTNEQYF. CDR3 DNA sequence: TGCGCCTGCCTGAATAGCGGGAGGACAAATGAGCAGTACTTC.

This clonotype was recorded a few times. The rearrangement uses TRBV5-1 and TRBJ2-5; D not certain. The CDR3 loop spans 9 amino acids. V shed 6 bases and J shed 5 bases, with 2 bases lying between them. CDR1 and CDR2 (germline): SGHRS, YFSETQ. The CDR3 DNA is TGCGCCAGCATTGAGACCCAGTACTTC. Encoded protein: CASIETQYF.

This clonotype has just a few counts. The chain is built from TRBV5-1 and TRBJ2-5; 10 bases match TRBD2. V gave up 1 base and J gave up 1 base; unmatched junction bases: 4. Germline V gene lookup returns CDR1 SGHRS and CDR2 YFSETQ. The CDR3 runs 16 residues. CDR3 in amino acids: CASSLWSGGAQETQYF. The CDR3 DNA follows: TGCGCCAGCAGCTTGTGGAGCGGGGGGGCCCAAGAGACCCAGTACTTC.

This clonotype was seen a few times. The rearrangement joins TRBV27 to TRBJ2-7, with 9 bases fitting TRBD1. Trimming at V came to 5 bases and at J to 4 bases, leaving 6 bases not matched to a gene. The CDR3 runs 14 residues. Germline V gene data show CDR1 as MNHEY and CDR2 as SMNVEV (reference sequence). CDR3 sequence reads: CASSIRQGDYEQYF. The CDR3, as DNA: TGTGCCAGCAGTATCAGACAGGGGGATTACGAGCAGTACTTC.

This clonotype was observed a handful of times. The genes are TRBV20-1 and TRBJ2-7, with 9 bases that match TRBD2. V was clipped by 6 bases and J by 4 bases; unmatched bases: 7. Germline V CDR1 and CDR2: DFQATT, SNEGSKA (reference sequence). The CDR3 runs 13 residues. CDR3 amino acids: CSARPSGGYEQYF. CDR3 bases: TGCAGTGCCAGACCGAGCGGGGGGTACGAGCAGTACTTC.

The rearrangement uses TRBV7-3 and TRBJ2-2; 7 bases are a match to TRBD2. Trimming took 5 bases from V and 6 from J; bases not matched to a gene: 9. Looked up from germline, CDR1 is SGHTA and CDR2 is FQGTGA. The CDR3 loop spans 15 amino acids. CDR3 nucleotides: TGTGCCAGCAGCCCTAAACTTACTAGCGCCGGGGAGCTGTTTTTT. It codes for CASSPKLTSAGELFF.

This chain uses TRBV5-6 with TRBJ1-1, with D perhaps matching TRBD1 (5 bases). Germline assignment: CDR1 SGHDT and CDR2 YYEEEE. The CDR3 loop spans 16 amino acids. V was clipped by 0 bases and J by 3 bases, with 15 bases between them. Here the CDR3 reads CASSLGFGGGDTEAFF. The CDR3 DNA reads TGTGCCAGCAGCTTGGGGTTTGGCGGGGGGGACACTGAAGCTTTCTTT.

V gene TRBV20-1 combines with J gene TRBJ2-3, with 12 positions matching TRBD2. This CDR3 is 16 amino acids long. The V gene end was trimmed by 2 bases and the J gene end by 3 bases; junction bases not matched to a gene: 6. Germline V gene data show CDR1 as DFQATT and CDR2 as SNEGSKA (reference sequence). The CDR3 is CSARFASGGVTDTQYF. The CDR3 DNA reads as TGCAGTGCTAGATTTGCTAGCGGGGGGGTGACAGATACGCAGTATTTT.

This rearrangement joins TRBV4-1 to TRBJ1-4; D uncertain. The CDR3 is 15 residues long. Germline V gives CDR1 MGHRA, CDR2 YSYEKL. Trimming took off 1 base at V and 3 bases at J, with 9 bases between the two ends. The CDR3 spells CASSQVVGANEKLFF. The CDR3, as DNA: TGCGCCAGCAGCCAAGTGGTTGGGGCTAATGAAAAACTGTTTTTT.